This T cell receptor (beta chain) was identified during a study of CD4 T cells in relation to SARS-CoV-2 and coronaviruses. Unexposed donor CD4+ T cells date from 2011-2018, before the COVID-19 pandemic. CD4+ T cells were isolated from the cells after 10 days of culture. As cell numbers allowed, unexposed-donor CD4+ T cells faced SARS-CoV-2 S/N and four cold-coronavirus spikes. As concerns this clone: As yet, its antigen is unknown.

Method: immunoSEQ multiplex PCR; TCRdb's copy keeps in-frame clones and lacks some. This sample has some 29,000 clones, with 75% to 80% found just once. The receptor was derived from a human donor in good health. What was sequenced was CD4+ T cells from PBMCs, cultured in vitro.

The CDR3 loop reads CASSQGTSGYNEQFF. The CDR3 region has the DNA TGCGCCAGCAGCCAAGGGACTAGCGGCTACAATGAGCAGTTCTTC. The rearrangement uses TRBV4-3 and TRBJ2-1; the match to TRBD2 covers 10 bases. Looked up from germline, CDR1 is LGHNA and CDR2 is YSLEER. CDR3 length: 15 amino acids. V lost 1 base, J lost 3 bases, and 0 bases stayed unmatched.